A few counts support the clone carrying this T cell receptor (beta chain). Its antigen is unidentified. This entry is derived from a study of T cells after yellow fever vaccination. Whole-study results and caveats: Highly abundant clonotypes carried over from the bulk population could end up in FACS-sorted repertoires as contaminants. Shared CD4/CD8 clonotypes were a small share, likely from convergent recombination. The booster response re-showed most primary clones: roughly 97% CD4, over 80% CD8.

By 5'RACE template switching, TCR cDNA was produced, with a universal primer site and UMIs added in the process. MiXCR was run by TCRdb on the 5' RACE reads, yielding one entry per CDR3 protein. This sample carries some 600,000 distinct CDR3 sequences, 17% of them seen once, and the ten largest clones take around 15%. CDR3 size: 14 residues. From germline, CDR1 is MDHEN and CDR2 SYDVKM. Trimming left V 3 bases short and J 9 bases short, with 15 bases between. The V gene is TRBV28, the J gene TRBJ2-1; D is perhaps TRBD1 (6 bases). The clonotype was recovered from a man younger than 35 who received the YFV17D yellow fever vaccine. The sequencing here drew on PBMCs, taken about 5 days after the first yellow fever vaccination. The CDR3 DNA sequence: TGTGCCAGCAGTTTCCCTAGCAGAGGGGGTGAGCAGTTCTTC. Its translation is CASSFPSRGGEQFF.